What follows are 15 T cell receptor beta chains derived from one specimen sequenced in a study of cytotoxic CD8 clonotypes in ibrutinib-treated CLL. Sequencing was performed with immunoSEQ multiplex PCR; in TCRdb, only in-frame clones are kept and a portion is missing. The data hold nearly 300,000 clones, with about 72% observed a single time. The specimen comprised PBMCs, sampled at disease progression, from a patient treated with ibrutinib. Receptors were obtained from a human donor with chronic lymphocytic leukemia.

This chain links TRBV5-6 with TRBJ2-5, with D possibly matching TRBD2 (5 bases). Trimming shortened V by 5 bases and J by 1 base, and 15 bases separated the two germline ends. The CDR3 totals 15 residues. CDR1 is SGHDT and CDR2 is YYEEEE in the germline V gene. The CDR3 sequence is CASSSIGSGQETQYF. CDR3 nucleotide sequence: TGTGCCAGCAGTTCGATAGGGAGTGGCCAAGAGACCCAGTACTTC.

This clone appeared a few times. The genes are TRBV18 and TRBJ2-7; maybe TRBD1 (6 bases). The CDR3 totals 13 residues. V was shortened by 5 bases and J by 5 bases, with 13 bases between the two germline ends. The germline V gene has CDR1 KGHSH and CDR2 LQKENI. The CDR3 loop reads CASSIKQGHEQYF. Here the CDR3 DNA reads TGTGCCAGCTCAATTAAACAGGGCCACGAGCAGTACTTC.

The V call is TRBV7-2, the J call TRBJ2-7; D not resolved. Germline V CDR1 and CDR2: SGHTA, FQGNSA. Deletions cut 5 bases from V and 7 bases from J, with 15 bases between. The CDR3 consists of 13 residues. CDR3 bases: TGTGCCAGCAGCGCCCCCCGCCTAGAAGAGCAGTACTTC. It translates to CASSAPRLEEQYF.

This clone was detected only a few times. The chain has TRBV18 and TRBJ2-3, with D unresolved. The CDR3 has 12 amino acids. Germline V gene lookup returns CDR1 KGHSH and CDR2 LQKENI. Trimming took off 3 bases at V and 4 bases at J, with 5 bases between the two ends. Here the CDR3 DNA reads TGTGCCAGCTCACCCTTACCAGATACGCAGTATTTT. It specifies CASSPLPDTQYF. Full variable domain (outside the CDR3, taken from reference TRBV18 and TRBJ2-3): NAGVMQNPRHLVRRRGQEARLRCSPMKGHSHVYWYRQLPEEGLKFMVYLQKENIIDESGMPKERFSAEFPKEGPSILRIQQVVRGDSAAYFCASSPLPDTQYFGPGTRLTVL.

This chain joins TRBV7-9 and TRBJ1-2; possible D gene TRBD1, 5 bases. V lost 11 bases to trimming and J lost 4 bases, with 14 bases between them. Looked up from germline, CDR1 is SEHNR and CDR2 is FQNEAQ (reference sequence). This CDR3 contains 12 residues. CDR3 protein: CASGHRSYGYTF. The CDR3 nucleotides read TGTGCCTCGGGTCACAGGTCCTATGGCTACACCTTC.

V usage is TRBV7-8 and J usage is TRBJ2-1; no definite D call. CDR1 SGHVS and CDR2 FQNEAQ come from the germline V gene. The CDR3 has 14 amino acids. V was shortened by 1 base and J by 3 bases, with 7 bases between the two germline ends. For the CDR3, the DNA is TGTGCCAGCAGCTTAGGTCGAATCTACAATGAGCAGTTCTTC. Translating it yields CASSLGRIYNEQFF. The full variable domain, completed using reference TRBV7-8 and TRBJ2-1, is GAGVSQSPRYKVAKRGQDVALRCDPISGHVSLFWYQQALGQGPEFLTYFQNEAQLDKSGLPSDRFFAERPEGSVSTLKIQRTQQEDSAVYLCASSLGRIYNEQFFGPGTRLTVL.

The table lists this clone with a few counts. The chain carries TRBV7-9 and TRBJ2-1, with D possibly TRBD2 on 5 matching bases. V gave up 6 bases and J gave up 10 bases, with 19 bases separating them. Germline loops: CDR1 SEHNR, CDR2 FQNEAQ (reference sequence). This CDR3 has 14 residues. The CDR3: CASSQLRGGSEQFF. The CDR3 bases are TGTGCCAGCAGTCAACTCCGGGGTGGGTCGGAGCAGTTCTTC.

The rearrangement uses TRBV5-1 and TRBJ1-4; weak D call: TRBD1 (6 bases). The CDR3 consists of 13 residues. Trimming took 3 bases from V and 7 from J, leaving 10 bases between them. From germline, CDR1 is SGHRS and CDR2 YFSETQ. The DNA of the CDR3 is TGCGCCAGCAGCTATAGGACAGCTGAAAAACTGTTTTTT. It translates to CASSYRTAEKLFF. The full variable domain, rest sourced from reference TRBV5-1 and TRBJ1-4, is KAGVTQTPRYLIKTRGQQVTLSCSPISGHRSVSWYQQTPGQGLQFLFEYFSETQRNKGNFPGRFSGRQFSNSRSEMNVSTLELGDSALYLCASSYRTAEKLFFGSGTQLSVL.

The V and J genes are TRBV29-1 and TRBJ2-4; 12 bases match TRBD1. CDR3 length: 13 residues. Germline V CDR1 and CDR2: SQVTM, ANQGSEA. V lost 4 bases to trimming and J lost 6 bases; unmatched junction nucleotides: 1. DNA of the CDR3: TGCAGCGTTGGGGACAGGGGGCGAAACATTCAGTACTTC. The encoded protein is CSVGDRGRNIQYF.

J is TRBJ1-5 and V is TRBV5-1; D is undetermined. The CDR3 sequence is 15 residues long. The germline CDR1 and CDR2 sequences are SGHRS and YFSETQ. V was shortened by 0 bases and J by 7 bases, with 14 bases between the two germline ends. CDR3 residues: CASSLDSSAWQPQHF. The CDR3 nucleotides read TGCGCCAGCAGCTTGGACAGTTCAGCATGGCAGCCCCAGCATTTT.

V gene TRBV15 combines with J gene TRBJ1-2; 10 nucleotides match TRBD1. CDR1 is LNHNV and CDR2 is YYDKDF in the germline V gene (reference sequence). The V gene end was trimmed by 3 bases and the J gene end by 1 base; junction bases not matched to a gene: 11. This CDR3 comprises 18 residues. The DNA of the CDR3 is TGTGCCACCAGCAGCACCGGGACAGGGGCCTCCTTTAACTATGGCTACACCTTC. Translated, it gives CATSSTGTGASFNYGYTF.

The J gene is TRBJ1-5, the V gene TRBV5-6; 9 positions match TRBD1. V shed 2 bases, J shed 5 bases, and the junction held 11 bases outside the gene matches. Germline V gene sequence: CDR1 SGHDT, CDR2 YYEEEE. The CDR3 has 17 amino acids. The CDR3 coding sequence is TGTGCCAGCAGCTTTTACGGAGGACAGGGGCGAGATCAGCCCCAGCATTTT. This sequence encodes CASSFYGGQGRDQPQHF.

The V and J genes are TRBV28 and TRBJ1-5; D is unresolved. Germline V gene data show CDR1 as MDHEN and CDR2 as SYDVKM. CDR3 length: 15 residues. V shed 3 bases and J shed 1 base, with 10 bases lying between them. The CDR3 DNA follows: TGTGCCAGCAGTTTGTCAAGCCCGAGCAATCAGCCCCAGCATTTT. This translates into CASSLSSPSNQPQHF.

The rearrangement joins TRBV6-5 to TRBJ2-7, with D maybe TRBD1 (6 bases). This CDR3 has 14 amino acids. Trimming removed 5 bases at V and 2 bases at J, with 13 bases between. From germline, CDR1 is MNHEY and CDR2 SVGAGI. The CDR3 DNA sequence: TGTGCCAGCAGTCACAGGGACGGCACCTACGAGCAGTACTTC. Translation: CASSHRDGTYEQYF.

In its sample, this clone was seen a few times. Written as DNA, the CDR3 is TGCGCCAGCAGCTTGGGTTGGGGTAACGAGCAGTACTTC. Translated, it gives CASSLGWGNEQYF. The chain couples TRBV5-1 to TRBJ2-7; D gene unclear. The CDR3 extends over 13 amino acids. Germline CDR1 SGHRS, CDR2 YFSETQ. V lost 0 bases, J lost 5 bases, and 9 bases lay in between.